These T cell receptor beta chains were read from a single sample in a study of regulatory T cells in long-lasting Graves disease. MiXCR was run by TCRdb on the multiplex PCR reads, yielding one entry per CDR3 protein. The sample has roughly 560,000 distinct CDR3 sequences, around 11% seen once; the top ten hold more than 8%. The sample was also reused in another study, on T cells in Graves' hyperthyroidism and ophthalmopathy.

Sequencing was performed on peripheral blood mononuclear cells (PBMCs), taken at new diagnosis, from a patient treated with antithyroid drugs. Receptors originate from a woman aged 30 to 39 with Graves disease. Each CDR3 is given with its conserved first and last residue. A D gene is named only where the DNA matches it firmly. Clone size is shown for a subset of rows, as once, few, many or a class of expanded clone.

j_call v_call d_call clone_size cdr3_aa cdr3_nt
TRBJ1-1 TRBV11-3 - many CASSLDSSNTEAFF TGTGCCAGCAGCTTGGACAGCTCGAACACTGAAGCTTTCTTT
TRBJ2-3 TRBV5-6 TRBD2 - CASSLGLAETSTDTQYF TGTGCCAGCAGCTTGGGGCTAGCGGAGACTAGCACAGATACGCAGTATTTT
TRBJ2-3 TRBV9 TRBD2 - CASSVSSSGSFTDTQYF TGTGCCAGCAGCGTCAGTTCTAGCGGGAGCTTCACAGATACGCAGTATTTT
TRBJ2-7 TRBV2 TRBD2 - CASHGGGLAGPYEQYF TGTGCCAGCCACGGGGGGGGACTAGCGGGACCCTACGAGCAGTACTTC
TRBJ2-1 TRBV10-2 - - CASSPRLEGKQFF TGCGCCAGCAGCCCTCGACTAGAAGGGAAGCAGTTCTTC
TRBJ2-7 TRBV6-2/TRBV6-3 - many CASSDPGNKDPCEQYF TGTGCCAGCAGTGATCCAGGAAATAAGGATCCATGCGAGCAGTACTTC
TRBJ2-1 TRBV29-1 TRBD2 many CSVGLAGWGEQFF TGCAGCGTCGGACTAGCGGGATGGGGTGAGCAGTTCTTC
TRBJ2-3 TRBV6-2/TRBV6-3 - few CASSYSLIFTDTQYF TGTGCCAGCAGTTACTCGTTAATCTTCACAGATACGCAGTATTTT
TRBJ1-2 TRBV20-1 - many CSARQEDGYTF TGCAGTGCTAGACAGGAAGATGGCTACACCTTC
TRBJ2-6 TRBV2 - many CASIGPAYSGANVLTF TGTGCCAGCATCGGGCCAGCCTACTCTGGGGCCAACGTCCTGACTTTC
TRBJ2-1 TRBV9 - few CASSVEPWDRGNEQFF TGTGCCAGCAGCGTAGAACCCTGGGATCGCGGCAATGAGCAGTTCTTC
TRBJ2-1 TRBV7-3 - once CASSLTAASREQFF TGTGCCAGCAGCTTAACTGCGGCTAGCCGAGAGCAGTTCTTC